This entry lists 10 T cell receptor beta chains sequenced from one sample in a study of T cells in Graves' hyperthyroidism and ophthalmopathy. The investigators amplified TCR beta CDR3 regions from RNA transcripts. First-round RT-PCR with HTBI primers amplified the TCR CDR3 region. TCRdb reprocessed the multiplex PCR reads with MiXCR, giving one entry per CDR3 protein. This sample yields 37,000 or so distinct CDR3 sequences, of which 52% are seen a single time; 15% to 20% belongs to the top ten. Material for sequencing was blood. Receptors originate from a man aged 40-55 years with Graves' ophthalmopathy.

This clonotype was found many times. The chain employs TRBV3-1 and TRBJ1-3; possible D gene TRBD1, 6 bases. The CDR3 runs to 15 residues. V was shortened by 4 bases and J by 2 bases, with 12 bases between the two germline ends. Germline CDR1 LGHDT, CDR2 YNNKEL (reference sequence). Here the CDR3 reads CASSLRTAAGNTIYF. The CDR3 DNA reads TGTGCCAGCAGCCTCCGGACAGCAGCTGGAAACACCATATATTTT.

The chain has TRBV7-2 and TRBJ1-2; D might be TRBD1 (5 bases). The CDR3 extends over 14 amino acids. The V and J ends lost 5 bases and 3 bases respectively, with 13 bases between them. From germline, CDR1 is SGHTA and CDR2 FQGNSA. CDR3 in DNA: TGTGCCAGCAGCCCTACAACGGGGGACTATGGCTACACCTTC. Its translation: CASSPTTGDYGYTF.

This chain joins TRBV20-1 and TRBJ1-5; D may be TRBD1 (5 bases). The CDR3 extends over 15 amino acids. V lost 6 bases and J lost 11, with 26 bases in between. Germline V lookup: CDR1 DFQATT, CDR2 SNEGSKA (reference sequence). The CDR3 nucleotides read TGCAGTGCCCCTGCGGTCGGGGGTGACCAAGAGACCCAGCATTTT. Protein: CSAPAVGGDQETQHF.

This clonotype was detected ten times or more. This sequence joins TRBV7-9 and TRBJ1-2, with 8 bases lining up with TRBD1. The CDR3 is made up of 15 amino acids. Germline CDR1 and CDR2: SEHNR and FQNEAQ (reference sequence). The trim removed 0 bases at V and 4 bases at J, leaving 4 bases unmatched. CDR3 loop: CASSLALQGGYGYTF. The CDR3 nucleotides read TGTGCCAGCAGCTTAGCGCTACAGGGGGGCTATGGCTACACCTTC. Variable domain in full (rest from reference TRBV7-9 and TRBJ1-2): DTGVSQNPRHKITKRGQNVTFRCDPISEHNRLYWYRQTLGQGPEFLTYFQNEAQLEKSRLLSDRFSAERPKGSFSTLEIQRTEQGDSAMYLCASSLALQGGYGYTFGSGTRLTVV.

Concerning this clonotype: The germline gene is not matched at one end of the junction; a read error may be the cause. The genes are TRBV2 and TRBJ2-5; 9 nucleotides match TRBD1. This CDR3 has 13 amino acids. The V gene's germline CDR1 is SNHLY and CDR2 FYNNEI. CDR3 protein: CASSGTGVEAQYF. The CDR3 DNA reads TGTGCCAGCAGTGGGACAGGGGTAGAGGCCCAGTACTTC. Combining the CDR3 with reference TRBV2 and TRBJ2-5 gives the whole variable domain EPEVTQTPSHQVTQMGQEVILRCVPISNHLYFYWYRQILGQKVEFLVSFYNNEISEKSEIFDDQFSVERPDGSNFTLKIRSTKLEDSAMYFCASSGTGVEAQYFGPGTRLLVL.

This clonotype was detected many times. The CDR3 loop reads CASSVRGILTYEQYF. DNA for the CDR3: TGTGCCAGCAGTGTCCGGGGAATTCTAACCTACGAGCAGTACTTC. This chain links TRBV28 with TRBJ2-7, with D tentatively TRBD2 (5 bases). V gave up 5 bases and J gave up 2 bases, with 16 bases separating them. Per the germline V gene, CDR1 is MDHEN and CDR2 is SYDVKM. The CDR3 is made up of 15 amino acids.

This clonotype was counted ten times or more. The CDR3 is CASSIEGSRGVSNQPQHF. Here the CDR3 DNA reads TGTGCCAGTAGTATAGAGGGATCGAGAGGCGTTAGCAATCAGCCCCAGCATTTT. The chain has TRBV19 and TRBJ1-5; no clear D. The CDR3 consists of 18 residues. The V gene lost 0 bases and the J gene lost 0 bases, with 15 bases spanning the gap. The germline V gene encodes CDR1 LNHDA and CDR2 SQIVND (reference sequence).

Regarding this clonotype: A read error may produce the germline difference seen at one junction end. The chain has TRBV4-2 and TRBJ2-2; either TRBD1 or TRBD2 may fit D (5 bases each). CDR1 and CDR2 (germline): LGHNA, YNFKEQ. CDR3 size: 10 residues. In DNA form, the CDR3 reads TGTGCCAGCAGCCAGGGGGAGCCGTTTTTT. It translates to CASSQGEPFF.

Many counts were recorded for this clonotype. The chain is built from TRBV28 and TRBJ2-3; 7 bases line up with TRBD1. With V trimmed by 8 bases and J by 0 bases, 8 bases remained unmatched. This CDR3 contains 15 residues. Germline V gene sequence: CDR1 MDHEN, CDR2 SYDVKM. The CDR3 DNA is TGTGCCAGCGGGGGTTGGGGACAGAGCACAGATACGCAGTATTTT. Amino acids: CASGGWGQSTDTQYF. Looking up the rest from reference TRBV28 and TRBJ2-3 gives the full variable domain: DVKVTQSSRYLVKRTGEKVFLECVQDMDHENMFWYRQDPGLGLRLIYFSYDVKMKEKGDIPEGYSVSREKKERFSLILESASTNQTSMYLCASGGWGQSTDTQYFGPGTRLTVL.

This clonotype has at least ten counts. The V call is TRBV6-6, the J call TRBJ2-1; 12 bases are shared with TRBD1. Germline V gene data show CDR1 as MNHNY and CDR2 as SVGAGI (reference sequence). Trimming removed 1 base from V and 7 bases from J; junction bases left unmatched: 5. This CDR3 region has 16 residues. CDR3 DNA: TGTGCCAGCAGTTACTGGGGGACAGGGGGCGAAAATGAGCAGTTCTTC. This translates into CASSYWGTGGENEQFF.